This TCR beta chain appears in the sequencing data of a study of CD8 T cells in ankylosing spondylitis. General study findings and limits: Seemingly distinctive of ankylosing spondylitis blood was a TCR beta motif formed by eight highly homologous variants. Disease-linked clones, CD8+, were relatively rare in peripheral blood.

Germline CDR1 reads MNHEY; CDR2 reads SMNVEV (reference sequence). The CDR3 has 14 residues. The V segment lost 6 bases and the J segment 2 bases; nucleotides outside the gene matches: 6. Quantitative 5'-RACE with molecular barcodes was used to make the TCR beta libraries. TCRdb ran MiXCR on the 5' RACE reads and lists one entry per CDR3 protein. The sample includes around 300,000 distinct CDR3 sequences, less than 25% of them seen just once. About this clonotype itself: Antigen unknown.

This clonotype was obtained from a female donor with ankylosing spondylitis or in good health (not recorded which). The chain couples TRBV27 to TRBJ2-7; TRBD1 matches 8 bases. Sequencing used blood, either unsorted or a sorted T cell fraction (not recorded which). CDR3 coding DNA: TGTGCCAGCAGGAAGACAGGGGACCCCTACGAGCAGTACTTC. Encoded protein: CASRKTGDPYEQYF.